This TCR beta chain was sequenced during a study of blood T cell repertoires in COVID-19. Sequencing used immunoSEQ multiplex PCR; TCRdb keeps in-frame clones, though not all of them. The sample consists of under 350,000 clones, 75% to 85% of them appearing once. V lost 11 bases and J 0 bases, leaving 13 bases between the germline ends. From germline, CDR1 is SNHLY and CDR2 FYNNEI. This CDR3 has 14 residues. This TCR derives from a human donor in a cohort sampled during active COVID-19. V usage is TRBV2 and J usage is TRBJ2-2; the D gene is possibly TRBD1 (5 bases). The material sequenced was peripheral blood. As DNA, the CDR3 is TGTGCCGGAAAAGACAGCGCGAACACCGGGGAGCTGTTTTTT. Translating gives CAGKDSANTGELFF.